The 2 T cell receptor beta chains below all came from one sample that was sequenced in a study of Graves' ophthalmopathy and Graves' hyperthyroidism. RNA served as the template for amplifying TCR beta CDR3 regions. Second-round multiplex PCR came after first-round RT-PCR with HTBI primers. TCRdb itself ran the multiplex PCR reads through MiXCR, one entry per CDR3 protein. The sample lists some 750,000 distinct CDR3 sequences, roughly two fifths occurring once. The sample consisted of peripheral blood. The origin of the receptors is an adult man with Graves' ophthalmopathy.

This clonotype occurred a few times. The V gene is TRBV6-6, the J gene TRBJ1-6; D remains ambiguous. V shed 7 bases and J shed 10 bases, with 14 bases lying between them. Germline V lookup: CDR1 MNHNY, CDR2 SVGAGI (reference sequence). The CDR3 consists of 13 residues. The CDR3 DNA sequence: TGTGCCAGCAAGAGACTGGACGTATCACCCCTCCACTTT. Its translation is CASKRLDVSPLHF.

This rearrangement joins TRBV20-1 to TRBJ1-5; tentative D call: TRBD1 (5 bases). The CDR3 is 14 amino acids. Germline assignment: CDR1 DFQATT and CDR2 SNEGSKA (reference sequence). V gave up 3 bases and J gave up 2 bases, with 11 bases separating them. The CDR3 loop is CSARARVGNQPQHF. The CDR3 DNA follows: TGCAGTGCTAGGGCCAGGGTTGGCAATCAGCCCCAGCATTTT.